This T cell receptor (beta chain) came from a study of blood T cell repertoires in COVID-19. Original data processing: Researchers report that nucleated cell counts were estimated from reference gene primer amplification. Clones were sequenced by immunoSEQ multiplex PCR, and TCRdb holds only the in-frame ones, with some missing. V and J calls and clone size are copied from that table; D and trimming were computed from the DNA. The repertoire holds fewer than 150,000 clones, with 85% to 90% as singletons. The sequence came from a woman aged 55 to 70 with COVID-19, enrolled during active disease. The sequenced sample was peripheral blood.

The CDR3 DNA reads TGTGCCAGCAGTTACTCCGAGAGCAACTACGAGCAGTACTTC. Encoded protein: CASSYSESNYEQYF. The rearrangement joins TRBV6-5 to TRBJ2-7; D unclear. The length of the CDR3 is 14 residues. The V gene's germline CDR1 is MNHEY and CDR2 SVGAGI. The V and J ends lost 0 bases and 3 bases respectively, with 9 bases between them.